Each of the 23 T cell receptor beta chains below was sequenced from the same sample in a study of T cell responses to AZD1222 COVID-19 vaccine. Measured with immunoSEQ multiplex PCR; TCRdb has only the in-frame clones, and not every one. The sample records roughly 150,000 clones, 90% being singletons. The sample consisted of peripheral blood, taken on day 0 of AZD1222 vaccination. The receptors were sampled from an adult in good health.

V gene TRBV7-6 combines with J gene TRBJ2-1; TRBD2 might be the D (6 bases). The CDR3 is 15 amino acids. Between the trimmed V and J ends, which lost 5 bases and 0 bases, there was a span of 11 bases. The germline V gene has CDR1 SGHVS and CDR2 FNYEAQ. CDR3 in DNA: TGTGCCAGCAGCCCCGGAGGGTTCTCCTACAATGAGCAGTTCTTC. Its translation is CASSPGGFSYNEQFF.

The chain has TRBV4-2 and TRBJ2-5; 8 nucleotides agree with TRBD2. Trimming took 2 bases from V and 2 from J; bases not matched to a gene: 4. Germline V lookup: CDR1 LGHNA, CDR2 YNFKEQ. The CDR3 consists of 15 residues. The CDR3 DNA is TGTGCCAGCAGCCAACCGGGACTAGGGCAAGAGACCCAGTACTTC. The encoded protein is CASSQPGLGQETQYF.

The gene calls are TRBV12-3 or TRBV12-4 and TRBJ2-1; the D gene is possibly TRBD2 (6 bases). Between the trimmed V and J ends, which lost 5 bases and 12 bases, there was a span of 11 bases. The CDR3 sequence is 11 residues long. The chain's CDR3 is CASSPGAGQFF. CDR3 DNA: TGTGCCAGCAGTCCCGGAGCGGGGCAGTTCTTC.

V gene TRBV11-3 combines with J gene TRBJ1-1; D uncertain. This CDR3 has 14 residues. Germline CDR1 and CDR2: SGHNT and YENEEA. The V and J ends lost 8 bases and 1 base respectively, with 14 bases between them. This chain's CDR3 is CASSRADSNTEAFF. The CDR3 bases are TGTGCCAGCTCCCGGGCCGACTCGAACACTGAAGCTTTCTTT.

The chain combines TRBV6-2 or TRBV6-3 with TRBJ2-5; D unresolved. In germline, CDR1 is MNHEY, CDR2 SVGEGT. V gave up 4 bases and J gave up 4 bases, with 10 bases separating them. The CDR3 totals 13 residues. CDR3 nucleotides: TGTGCCAGCAGTTTGACGTCAAGAGAGACCCAGTACTTC. This sequence encodes CASSLTSRETQYF.

This clone was seen only once. The chain couples TRBV5-5 to TRBJ2-5; D is perhaps TRBD2 (6 bases). V was clipped by 4 bases and J by 5 bases, with 12 bases between them. This CDR3 contains 13 residues. CDR1 SGHKS and CDR2 YYEKEE come from the germline V gene (reference sequence). The CDR3 bases are TGTGCCAGCAGCACTGGAGGGGCCGAGACCCAGTACTTC. This gives the protein CASSTGGAETQYF.

V gene TRBV2 combines with J gene TRBJ1-3; TRBD1 might be the D (5 bases). The CDR3 contains 15 residues. Trimming removed 8 bases from V and 1 base from J, with 15 bases in between. The germline gives CDR1 SNHLY, CDR2 FYNNEI. The CDR3 spells CASAQPGRSGNTIYF. Written as DNA, the CDR3 is TGTGCCAGCGCCCAACCAGGGAGGTCTGGAAACACCATATATTTT. Supplemented by reference TRBV2 and TRBJ1-3, the full variable domain reads EPEVTQTPSHQVTQMGQEVILRCVPISNHLYFYWYRQILGQKVEFLVSFYNNEISEKSEIFDDQFSVERPDGSNFTLKIRSTKLEDSAMYFCASAQPGRSGNTIYFGEGSWLTVV.

J is TRBJ1-2 and V is TRBV28; TRBD1 aligns across 8 bases. Germline CDR1 reads MDHEN; CDR2 reads SYDVKM. J gave up 6 bases and V 8 bases, and 8 bases lay outside the gene matches. The CDR3 length is 13 residues. CDR3 nucleotide sequence: TGTGCCAGCGGGGGCAGGGGGCTAGATGGCTACACCTTC. Translation: CASGGRGLDGYTF.

The J gene is TRBJ2-1, the V gene TRBV5-1; D unclear. The CDR3 covers 12 residues. Trimming took off 3 bases at V and 3 bases at J, with 4 bases between the two ends. The germline CDR1 and CDR2 sequences are SGHRS and YFSETQ. CDR3 protein: CASSSDYNEQFF. The CDR3 DNA follows: TGCGCCAGCAGCTCCGACTACAATGAGCAGTTCTTC.

This clone was picked up one time. The chain joins TRBV27 to TRBJ2-1, with D perhaps matching TRBD1 (6 bases). Trimming removed 4 bases at V and 0 bases at J, with 10 bases between. CDR1 is MNHEY and CDR2 is SMNVEV in the germline V gene (reference sequence). This CDR3 region has 15 residues. The CDR3 bases are TGTGCCAGCAGTTCCGGGACAAGCTCCTACAATGAGCAGTTCTTC. Amino acid sequence: CASSSGTSSYNEQFF.

The V gene is TRBV7-2, the J gene TRBJ2-1; no reliable D call. The germline V and J ends were trimmed by 5 bases and 3 bases, with 5 bases remaining between them. The CDR3 length is 12 residues. Germline V CDR1 and CDR2: SGHTA, FQGNSA. CDR3 DNA sequence: TGTGCCAGCAGCCCCCACTACAATGAGCAGTTCTTC. Translating it yields CASSPHYNEQFF.

The chain couples TRBV19 to TRBJ2-2; 10 bases line up with TRBD2. CDR3 length: 16 amino acids. Trimming cost V 6 bases and J 5 bases; bases outside gene matches: 9. Per the germline V gene, CDR1 is LNHDA and CDR2 is SQIVND (reference sequence). CDR3 amino acids: CASSRLASGRTGELFF. CDR3 nucleotides: TGTGCCAGTAGCCGGTTGGCTAGCGGGAGAACCGGGGAGCTGTTTTTT. The full variable domain, in which reference TRBV19 and TRBJ2-2 provide the parts outside the CDR3, is DGGITQSPKYLFRKEGQNVTLSCEQNLNHDAMYWYRQDPGQGLRLIYYSQIVNDFQKGDIAEGYSVSREKKESFPLTVTSAQKNPTAFYLCASSRLASGRTGELFFGEGSRLTVL.

The chain uses TRBV3-1 (or the pseudogene TRBV3-2) and TRBJ1-5; the D gene is possibly TRBD1 (5 bases). The CDR3 spans 15 residues. CDR1 is LGHDT and CDR2 is YNNKEL in the germline V gene (reference sequence). Between the trimmed V and J ends, which lost 0 bases and 4 bases, there was a span of 10 bases. This CDR3 is CASSQDGGGNQPQHF. The CDR3 nucleotides read TGTGCCAGCAGCCAAGATGGCGGGGGGAATCAGCCCCAGCATTTT.

This clone came up once. The chain employs TRBV28 and TRBJ2-3, with 10 bases lining up with TRBD2. Germline V gene lookup returns CDR1 MDHEN and CDR2 SYDVKM. J lost 7 bases, V lost 3 bases, and 10 bases had no gene match. The CDR3 runs 16 residues. CDR3 DNA: TGTGCCAGCAGTTTTGAGGCTAGCGGGAGTAGACATACGCAGTATTTT. It encodes CASSFEASGSRHTQYF.

The genes are TRBV28 and TRBJ1-1; a possible D gene is TRBD1 (5 bases). The CDR3 consists of 14 residues. The V gene's germline CDR1 is MDHEN and CDR2 SYDVKM. The ends were cut back, 5 bases at V and 0 bases at J, with 10 bases in the middle. In DNA form, the CDR3 reads TGTGCCAGCAGTGTTAGGGGCATGAACACTGAAGCTTTCTTT. This encodes CASSVRGMNTEAFF.

The rearrangement joins TRBV6-5 to TRBJ1-1; 9 bases map to TRBD1. Germline V gives CDR1 MNHEY, CDR2 SVGAGI. The CDR3 is 14 residues long. With V trimmed by 6 bases and J by 4 bases, 6 bases remained unmatched. CDR3 bases: TGTGCCAGCAGCAAACAGGGGGCTAGCACTGAAGCTTTCTTT. Its protein is CASSKQGASTEAFF.

The V and J genes are TRBV27 and TRBJ2-2, with 16 nucleotides matching TRBD2. Germline assignment: CDR1 MNHEY and CDR2 SMNVEV (reference sequence). There are 17 residues in the CDR3. J gave up 4 bases and V 3 bases, and 2 bases lay outside the gene matches. CDR3 nucleotide sequence: TGTGCCAGCAGTTTCGGGACTAGCGGGAGGGCCACCGGGGAGCTGTTTTTT. As protein: CASSFGTSGRATGELFF.

V is TRBV12-3 or TRBV12-4 and J is TRBJ1-2, with D unclear. Trimming took 3 bases from V and 3 from J, leaving 5 bases between them. The CDR3 is made up of 12 amino acids. The CDR3 is CASSFVDYGYTF. Here the CDR3 DNA reads TGTGCCAGCAGTTTCGTCGACTATGGCTACACCTTC.

The chain carries TRBV4-1 and TRBJ1-5, with a possible D match to TRBD1 (5 bases). Trimming cost V 4 bases and J 4 bases, with 8 bases left between them. This CDR3 has 13 amino acids. Germline CDR1 and CDR2: MGHRA and YSYEKL. CDR3 nucleotides: TGCGCCAGCAGCCTGACAGCAAATCAGCCCCAGCATTTT. Amino acids: CASSLTANQPQHF.

CDR3 in amino acids: CASSSKGFLSGNTIYF. Written as DNA, the CDR3 is TGTGCCAGCAGTTCCAAAGGGTTTTTATCTGGAAACACCATATATTTT. The chain combines TRBV21-1 with TRBJ1-3. TRBV21-1 is given as a pseudogene. The CDR3 is 16 residues long.

This CDR3 reads CASRRQGANTEAFF. The CDR3 region has the DNA TGTGCCAGCAGACGACAGGGGGCGAACACTGAAGCTTTCTTT. This chain links TRBV6-5 with TRBJ1-1; 10 bases map to TRBD1. This CDR3 is built from 14 residues. V lost 6 bases, J lost 1 base, and 2 bases stayed unmatched. The V gene's germline CDR1 is MNHEY and CDR2 SVGAGI.

The chain couples TRBV5-8 to TRBJ1-2; D call uncertain. The CDR3 contains 14 residues. Germline V gene data show CDR1 as SGHTS and CDR2 as YDEGEE. The V and J ends lost 2 bases and 4 bases respectively, with 12 bases between them. CDR3 loop: CASSLRAPGYGYTF. Written as DNA, the CDR3 is TGTGCCAGCAGCTTAAGAGCGCCCGGCTATGGCTACACCTTC.

This chain joins TRBV11-3 and TRBJ2-1, with no clear D. Germline CDR1 is SGHNT and CDR2 is YENEEA. Trimming shortened V by 5 bases and J by 7 bases, and 12 bases separated the two germline ends. This CDR3 is 13 amino acids long. The CDR3 DNA follows: TGTGCCAGCAGCCACGAAAGAATGAATGAGCAGTTCTTC. Translation: CASSHERMNEQFF.